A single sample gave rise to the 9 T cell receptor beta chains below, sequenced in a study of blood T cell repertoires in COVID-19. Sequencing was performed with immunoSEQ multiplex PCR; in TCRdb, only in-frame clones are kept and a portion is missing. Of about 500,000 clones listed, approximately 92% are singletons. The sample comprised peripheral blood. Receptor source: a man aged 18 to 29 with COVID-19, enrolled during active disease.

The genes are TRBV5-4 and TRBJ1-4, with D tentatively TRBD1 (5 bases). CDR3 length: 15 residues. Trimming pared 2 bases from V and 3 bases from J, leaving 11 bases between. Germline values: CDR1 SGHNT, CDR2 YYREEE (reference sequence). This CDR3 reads CASSLVGGANEKLFF. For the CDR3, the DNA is TGTGCCAGCAGCTTAGTCGGAGGGGCTAATGAAAAACTGTTTTTT. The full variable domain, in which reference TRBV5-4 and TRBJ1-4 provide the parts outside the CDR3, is ETGVTQSPTHLIKTRGQQVTLRCSSQSGHNTVSWYQQALGQGPQFIFQYYREEENGRGNFPPRFSGLQFPNYSSELNVNALELDDSALYLCASSLVGGANEKLFFGSGTQLSVL.

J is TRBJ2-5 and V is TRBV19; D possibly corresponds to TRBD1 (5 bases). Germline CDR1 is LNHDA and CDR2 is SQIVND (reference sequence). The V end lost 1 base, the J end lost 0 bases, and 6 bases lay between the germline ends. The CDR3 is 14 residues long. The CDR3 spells CASSIGTYQETQYF. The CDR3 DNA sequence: TGTGCCAGTAGTATAGGGACATACCAAGAGACCCAGTACTTC.

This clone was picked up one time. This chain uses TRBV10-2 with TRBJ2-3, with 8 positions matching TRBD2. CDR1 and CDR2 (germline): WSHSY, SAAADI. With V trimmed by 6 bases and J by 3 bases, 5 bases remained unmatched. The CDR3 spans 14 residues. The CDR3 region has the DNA TGCGCCAGCAGCGCTGGACTAGCTACAGATACGCAGTATTTT. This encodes CASSAGLATDTQYF.

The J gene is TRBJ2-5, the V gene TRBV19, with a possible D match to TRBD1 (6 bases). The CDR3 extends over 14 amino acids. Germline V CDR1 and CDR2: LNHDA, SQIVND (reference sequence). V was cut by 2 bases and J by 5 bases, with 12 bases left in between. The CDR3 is CASSITGWKETQYF. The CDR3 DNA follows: TGTGCCAGTAGTATAACAGGGTGGAAGGAGACCCAGTACTTC.

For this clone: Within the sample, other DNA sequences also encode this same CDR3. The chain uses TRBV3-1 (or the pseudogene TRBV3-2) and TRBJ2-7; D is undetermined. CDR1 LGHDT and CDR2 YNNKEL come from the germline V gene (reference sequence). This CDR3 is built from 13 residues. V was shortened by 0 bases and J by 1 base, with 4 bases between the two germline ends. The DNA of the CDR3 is TGTGCCAGCAGCCAAGACGGTTCCTACGAGCAGTACTTC. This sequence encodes CASSQDGSYEQYF.

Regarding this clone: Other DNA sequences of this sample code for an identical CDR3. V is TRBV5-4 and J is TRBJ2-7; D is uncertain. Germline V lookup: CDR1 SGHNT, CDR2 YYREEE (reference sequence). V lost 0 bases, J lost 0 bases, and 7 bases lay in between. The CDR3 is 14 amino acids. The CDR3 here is CASSLGLASYEQYF. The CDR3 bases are TGTGCCAGCAGCTTGGGGCTCGCCTCCTACGAGCAGTACTTC.

The CDR3 reads CASSLELGGRANNEQFF. DNA for the CDR3: TGTGCCAGCAGCTTAGAGTTAGGGGGGAGGGCGAACAATGAGCAGTTCTTC. This chain connects TRBV7-9 to TRBJ2-1, with TRBD2 as a possible D gene (7 bases). V shed 1 base and J shed 5 bases, with 18 bases lying between them. The CDR3 length is 17 residues. CDR1 is SEHNR and CDR2 is FQNEAQ in the germline V gene (reference sequence).

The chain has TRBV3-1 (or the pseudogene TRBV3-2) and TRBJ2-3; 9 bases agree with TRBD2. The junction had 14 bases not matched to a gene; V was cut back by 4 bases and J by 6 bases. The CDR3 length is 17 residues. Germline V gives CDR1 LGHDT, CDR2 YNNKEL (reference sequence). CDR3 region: CASSLRGSGRIMDTQYF. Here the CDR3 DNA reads TGTGCCAGCAGCCTCCGGGGTAGCGGGAGAATTATGGATACGCAGTATTTT.

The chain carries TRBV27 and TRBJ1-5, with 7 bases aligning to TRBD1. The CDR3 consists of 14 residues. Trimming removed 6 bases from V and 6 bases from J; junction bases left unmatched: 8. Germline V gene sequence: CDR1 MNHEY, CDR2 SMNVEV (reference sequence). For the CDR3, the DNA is TGTGCCAGCAGCCCGGGACAGCTACGTCAGCCCCAGCATTTT. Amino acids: CASSPGQLRQPQHF.